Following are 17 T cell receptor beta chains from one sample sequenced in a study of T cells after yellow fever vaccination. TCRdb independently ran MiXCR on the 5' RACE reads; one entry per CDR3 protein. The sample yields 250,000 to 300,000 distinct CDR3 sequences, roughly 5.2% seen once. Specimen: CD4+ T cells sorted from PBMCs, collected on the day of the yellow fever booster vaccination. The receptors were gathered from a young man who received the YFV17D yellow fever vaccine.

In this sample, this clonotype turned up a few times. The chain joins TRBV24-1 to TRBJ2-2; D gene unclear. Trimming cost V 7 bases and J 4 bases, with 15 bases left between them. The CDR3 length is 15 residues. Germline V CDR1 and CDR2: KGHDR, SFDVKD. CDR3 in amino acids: CATSPSGDGTGELFF. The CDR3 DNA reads TGTGCCACCAGCCCTTCGGGCGACGGCACCGGGGAGCTGTTTTTT.

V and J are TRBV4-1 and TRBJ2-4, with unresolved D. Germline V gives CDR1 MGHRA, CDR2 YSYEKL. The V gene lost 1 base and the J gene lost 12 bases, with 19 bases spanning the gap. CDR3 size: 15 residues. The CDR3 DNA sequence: TGCGCCAGCAGCCAAGTCTCCCCCCCTGCCCTAGGTCAGTACTTC. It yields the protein CASSQVSPPALGQYF.

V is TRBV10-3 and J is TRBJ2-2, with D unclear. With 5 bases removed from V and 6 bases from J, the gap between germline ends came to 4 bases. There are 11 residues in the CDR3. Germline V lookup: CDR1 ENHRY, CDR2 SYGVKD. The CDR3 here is CAISSSGELFF. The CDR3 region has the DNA TGTGCCATCAGTTCATCCGGGGAGCTGTTTTTT.

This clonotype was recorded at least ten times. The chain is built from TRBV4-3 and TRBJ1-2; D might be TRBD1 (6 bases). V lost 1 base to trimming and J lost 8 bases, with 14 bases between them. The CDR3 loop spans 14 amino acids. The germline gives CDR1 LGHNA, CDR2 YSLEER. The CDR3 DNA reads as TGCGCCAGCAGCCAAGGGAAGGGGGGACTAGGCTACACCTTC. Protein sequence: CASSQGKGGLGYTF.

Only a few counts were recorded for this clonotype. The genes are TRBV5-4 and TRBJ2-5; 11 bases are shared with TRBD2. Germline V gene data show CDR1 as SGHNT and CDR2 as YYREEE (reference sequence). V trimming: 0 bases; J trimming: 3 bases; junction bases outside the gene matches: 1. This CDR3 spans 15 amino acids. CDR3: CASSLVLAGEETQYF. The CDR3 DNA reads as TGTGCCAGCAGCTTGGTACTAGCGGGGGAAGAGACCCAGTACTTC.

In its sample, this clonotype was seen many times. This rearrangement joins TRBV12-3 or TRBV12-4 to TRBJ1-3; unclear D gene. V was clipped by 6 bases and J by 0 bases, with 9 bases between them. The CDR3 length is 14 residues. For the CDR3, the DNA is TGTGCCAGCAGCCCCGATCGCTCTGGAAACACCATATATTTT. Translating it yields CASSPDRSGNTIYF.

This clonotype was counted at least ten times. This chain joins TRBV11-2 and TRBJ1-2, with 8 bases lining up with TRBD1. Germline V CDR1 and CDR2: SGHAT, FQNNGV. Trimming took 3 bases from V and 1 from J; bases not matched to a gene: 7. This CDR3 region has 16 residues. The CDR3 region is CASSFLRQGYNYGYTF. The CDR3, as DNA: TGTGCCAGCAGCTTTCTGAGACAGGGGTATAACTATGGCTACACCTTC.

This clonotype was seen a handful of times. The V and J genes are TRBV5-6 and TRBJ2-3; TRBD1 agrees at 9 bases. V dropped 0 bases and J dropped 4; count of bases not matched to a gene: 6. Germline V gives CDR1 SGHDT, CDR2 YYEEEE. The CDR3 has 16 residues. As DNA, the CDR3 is TGTGCCAGCAGCTTGGTCCCACAGGGGGCATCAGATACGCAGTATTTT. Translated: CASSLVPQGASDTQYF.

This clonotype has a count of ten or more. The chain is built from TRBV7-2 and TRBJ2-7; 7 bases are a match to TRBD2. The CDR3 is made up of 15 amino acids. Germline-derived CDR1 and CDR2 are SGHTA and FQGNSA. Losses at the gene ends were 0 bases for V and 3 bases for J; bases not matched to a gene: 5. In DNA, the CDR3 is TGTGCCAGCAGCTTAGCGGCGGGGGAAAACTACGAGCAGTACTTC. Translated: CASSLAAGENYEQYF.

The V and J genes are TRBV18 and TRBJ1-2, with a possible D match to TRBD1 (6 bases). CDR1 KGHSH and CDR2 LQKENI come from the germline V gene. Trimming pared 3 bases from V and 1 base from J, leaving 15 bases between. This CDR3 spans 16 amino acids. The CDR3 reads CASSPQLPGHNYGYTF. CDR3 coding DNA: TGTGCCAGCTCACCTCAACTTCCGGGACATAACTATGGCTACACCTTC.

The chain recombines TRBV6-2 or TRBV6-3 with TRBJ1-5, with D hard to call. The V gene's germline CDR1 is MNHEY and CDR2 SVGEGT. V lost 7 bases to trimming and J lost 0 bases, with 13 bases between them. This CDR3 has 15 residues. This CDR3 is CASTQRRDSNQPQHF. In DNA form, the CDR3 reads TGTGCCAGCACACAAAGGAGGGATAGCAATCAGCCCCAGCATTTT.

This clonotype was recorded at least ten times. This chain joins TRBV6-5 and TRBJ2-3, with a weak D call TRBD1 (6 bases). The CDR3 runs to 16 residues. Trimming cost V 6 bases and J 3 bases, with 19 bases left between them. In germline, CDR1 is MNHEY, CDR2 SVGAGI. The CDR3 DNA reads TGTGCCAGCAGGAGGACCCACCCAAGGGGGACAGATACGCAGTATTTT. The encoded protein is CASRRTHPRGTDTQYF.

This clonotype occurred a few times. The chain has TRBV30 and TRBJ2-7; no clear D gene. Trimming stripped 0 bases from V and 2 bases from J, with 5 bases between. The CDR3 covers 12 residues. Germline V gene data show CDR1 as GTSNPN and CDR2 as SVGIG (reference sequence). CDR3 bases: TGTGCCTGGAGTGTATTTCCCTACGAGCAGTACTTC. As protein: CAWSVFPYEQYF.

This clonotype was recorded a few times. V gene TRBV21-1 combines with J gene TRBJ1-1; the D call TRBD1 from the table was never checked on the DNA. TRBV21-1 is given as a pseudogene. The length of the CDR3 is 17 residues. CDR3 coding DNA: TGTGCCAGCAGCAGAAAGGCAAGAGGGGGGCCGAACACTGAAGCTTTCTTT. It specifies CASSRKARGGPNTEAFF.

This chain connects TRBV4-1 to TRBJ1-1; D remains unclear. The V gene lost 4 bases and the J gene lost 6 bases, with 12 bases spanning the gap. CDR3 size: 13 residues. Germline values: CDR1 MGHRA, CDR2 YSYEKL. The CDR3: CASSLGSGAEAFF. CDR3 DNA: TGCGCCAGCAGCCTGGGTTCAGGCGCTGAAGCTTTCTTT.

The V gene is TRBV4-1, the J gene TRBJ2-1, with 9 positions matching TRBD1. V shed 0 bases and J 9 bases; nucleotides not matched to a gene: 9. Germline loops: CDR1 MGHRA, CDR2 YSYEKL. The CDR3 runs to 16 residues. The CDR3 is CASSQEPGQGIVEQFF. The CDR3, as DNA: TGCGCCAGCAGCCAAGAGCCGGGACAGGGAATTGTTGAGCAGTTCTTC.

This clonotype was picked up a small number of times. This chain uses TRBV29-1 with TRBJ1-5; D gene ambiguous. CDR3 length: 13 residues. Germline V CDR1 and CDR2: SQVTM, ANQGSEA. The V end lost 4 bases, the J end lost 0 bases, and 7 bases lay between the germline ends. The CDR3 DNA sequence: TGCAGCGTTGTAAAAGATAGCAATCAGCCCCAGCATTTT. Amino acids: CSVVKDSNQPQHF.